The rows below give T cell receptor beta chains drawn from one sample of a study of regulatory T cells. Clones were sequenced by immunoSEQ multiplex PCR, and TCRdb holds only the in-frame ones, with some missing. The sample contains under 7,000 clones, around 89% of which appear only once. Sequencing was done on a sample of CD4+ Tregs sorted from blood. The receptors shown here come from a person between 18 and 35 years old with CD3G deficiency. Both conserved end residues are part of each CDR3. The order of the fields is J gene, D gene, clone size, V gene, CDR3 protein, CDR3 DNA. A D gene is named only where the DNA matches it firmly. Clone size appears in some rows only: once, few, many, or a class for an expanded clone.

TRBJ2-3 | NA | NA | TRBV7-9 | CASSVGVWTDTQYF | TGTGCCAGCAGCGTAGGGGTATGGACAGATACGCAGTATTTT
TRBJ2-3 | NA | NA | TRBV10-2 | CASSPQGPSTDTQYF | TGCGCCAGCAGCCCACAGGGTCCTAGCACAGATACGCAGTATTTT
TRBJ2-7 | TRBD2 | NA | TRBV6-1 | CASSGREVATSSGRNEQYF | TGTGCCAGCAGTGGCCGAGAGGTGGCGACGTCGAGCGGGAGGAACGAGCAGTACTTC
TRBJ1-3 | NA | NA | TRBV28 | CASSPIDTLSGNTIYF | TGTGCCAGCAGCCCAATAGACACTCTCTCTGGAAACACCATATATTTT
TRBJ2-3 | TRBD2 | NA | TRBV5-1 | CASSLAGGGGHSDTQYF | TGCGCCAGCAGCTTGGCCGGCGGGGGTGGTCATTCGGATACGCAGTATTTT
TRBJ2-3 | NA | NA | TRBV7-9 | CASSSYQRTYTDTQYF | TGTGCCAGCAGCTCATACCAGCGGACTTACACAGATACGCAGTATTTT
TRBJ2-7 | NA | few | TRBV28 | CASSFGVDEQYF | TGTGCCAGCAGTTTCGGCGTGGACGAGCAGTACTTC
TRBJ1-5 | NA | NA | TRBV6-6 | CASSYAEQPQHF | TGTGCCAGCAGTTACGCGGAGCAGCCCCAGCATTTT
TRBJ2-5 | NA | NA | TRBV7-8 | CASSLASRETQYF | TGTGCCAGCAGCTTAGCCTCGCGGGAGACCCAGTACTTC
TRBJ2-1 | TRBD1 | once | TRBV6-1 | CASSRTGGYEQFF | TGTGCCAGCAGTCGAACAGGGGGTTATGAGCAGTTCTTC
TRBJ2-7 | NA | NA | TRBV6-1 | CASSVGGWYEQYF | TGTGCCAGCAGTGTAGGGGGTTGGTACGAGCAGTACTTC
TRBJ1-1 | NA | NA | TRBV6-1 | CASRTGVNTEAFF | TGTGCCAGCAGGACAGGAGTGAACACTGAAGCTTTCTTT
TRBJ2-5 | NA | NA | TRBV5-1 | CASSFGRGTQYF | TGCGCCAGCAGCTTTGGTAGAGGGACCCAGTACTTC
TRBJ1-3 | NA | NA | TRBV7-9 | CASSAQGNTIYF | TGTGCCAGCAGCGCGCAAGGAAACACCATATATTTT
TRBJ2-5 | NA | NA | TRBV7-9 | CASSLRGSEETQYF | TGTGCCAGCAGCTTGAGGGGGAGCGAAGAGACCCAGTACTTC
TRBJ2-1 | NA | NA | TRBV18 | CASSLMNSQYNEQFF | TGTGCCAGCTCACTAATGAACTCTCAGTACAATGAGCAGTTCTTC
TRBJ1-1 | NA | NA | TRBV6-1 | CASSAREGDTEAFF | TGTGCCAGCAGCGCGAGGGAGGGAGACACTGAAGCTTTCTTT
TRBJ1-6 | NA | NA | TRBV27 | CASSLGLWAPLHF | TGTGCCAGCAGTTTGGGACTTTGGGCACCCCTCCACTTT
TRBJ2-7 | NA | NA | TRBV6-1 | CASRQGPNLYEQYF | TGTGCCAGCAGGCAGGGGCCCAACCTTTACGAGCAGTACTTC
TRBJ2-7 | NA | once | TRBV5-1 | CASSFGFLGSEQYF | TGCGCCAGCAGCTTCGGTTTCCTAGGGAGCGAGCAGTACTTC
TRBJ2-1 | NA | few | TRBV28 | CASSQLDRDYYNEQFF | TGTGCCAGCAGCCAACTGGACAGGGACTACTACAATGAGCAGTTCTTC
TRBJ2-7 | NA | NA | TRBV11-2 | CASSLDLGTYEQYF | TGTGCCAGCAGCTTAGATTTGGGGACCTACGAGCAGTACTTC
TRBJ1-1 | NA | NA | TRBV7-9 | CASSFQGNTEAFF | TGTGCCAGCAGCTTTCAGGGGAACACTGAAGCTTTCTTT
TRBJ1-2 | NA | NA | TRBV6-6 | CASRQGQGTYGYTF | TGTGCCAGCAGGCAAGGCCAGGGGACCTATGGCTACACCTTC